This TCR beta chain comes out of a study of blood T cell repertoires in COVID-19. Sequenced by immunoSEQ multiplex PCR; TCRdb stores in-frame clones only, minus some. In the table there are 150,000 or so clones, about 85% of which are singletons. V lost 5 bases, J lost 8 bases, and 11 bases stayed unmatched. In germline, CDR1 is SEHNR, CDR2 FQNEAQ (reference sequence). CDR3 length: 14 residues. The source is a man aged 55 to 70 with COVID-19, enrolled during active disease. The chain combines TRBV7-9 with TRBJ1-2; TRBD1 matches at 7 bases. Sequenced sample: peripheral blood. CDR3 in DNA: TGTGCCAGCAGCCCAGGGGGGCGGGGCGTCGGCTACACCTTC. It encodes CASSPGGRGVGYTF.